This T cell receptor beta chain originates from a study of beta chain features in type 1 diabetes. The study reverse transcribed the entire isolated RNA, so it sequenced expressed TCRB transcripts. The average output of naive, central memory and regulatory T cell samples was several million reads. Produced via immunoSEQ multiplex PCR; TCRdb's table is partial and in-frame only. This sample has about 160,000 clones; about 9% occur once, and the top ten carry roughly 0.72%. The CDR3 totals 13 residues. V was shortened by 5 bases and J by 8 bases, with 14 bases between the two germline ends. Germline lookup yields CDR1 SGHRS and CDR2 YFSETQ. Remarks on this clone: Its antigen is still unknown.

Overall study results and limits: TCRB CDR3 length was moderately but significantly reduced in all four CD4+ subsets of Type 1 diabetes patients. Unsettled here was the matter of whether HLA type influences TCRB rearrangement. Although PCR might favor shorter templates, it would do so equally in patients and controls.

Sorting based on CD45RO/CCR7/CD25/CD127/CD95/CD27 separated CD4+ naive, central memory, regulatory and stem cell-like memory cells. The receptor's source is a woman in her twenties or thirties with type 1 diabetes. Specimen: central memory CD4+ T cells from blood. The V call is TRBV5-1, the J call TRBJ1-5; D is perhaps TRBD1 (6 bases). The CDR3 DNA sequence: TGCGCCAGCAGTTTCGGGGGGGGCGAGCCCCAGCATTTT. It codes for CASSFGGGEPQHF.